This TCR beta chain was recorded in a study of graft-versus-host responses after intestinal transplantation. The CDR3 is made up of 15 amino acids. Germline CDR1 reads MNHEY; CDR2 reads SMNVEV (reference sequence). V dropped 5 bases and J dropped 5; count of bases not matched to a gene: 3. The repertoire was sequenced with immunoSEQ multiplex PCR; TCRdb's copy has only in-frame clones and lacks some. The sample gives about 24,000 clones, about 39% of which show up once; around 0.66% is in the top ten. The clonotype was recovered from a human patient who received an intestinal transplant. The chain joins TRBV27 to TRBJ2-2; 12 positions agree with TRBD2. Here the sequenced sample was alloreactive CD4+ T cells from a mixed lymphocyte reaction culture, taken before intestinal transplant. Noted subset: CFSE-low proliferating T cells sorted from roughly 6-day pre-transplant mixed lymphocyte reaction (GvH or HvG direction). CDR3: CASSLAGGWTGELFF. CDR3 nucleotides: TGTGCCAGCAGTCTAGCGGGAGGGTGGACCGGGGAGCTGTTTTTT.